This T cell receptor beta chain was captured by sequencing in a study of PD-1 blockade in classical Hodgkin lymphoma. Study-wide findings and caveats: It was CD4+ TCR diversity, not CD8+, that rose significantly by C4D1. Whoever responded completely had baseline diversity much like that seen in newly diagnosed patients. At baseline, newly diagnosed patients reportedly showed less TCR diversity than healthy donors. Exclusion covered patients beginning nivolumab under 1 year post-ASCT.

Only in-frame clones appear in the TCRdb table, and some are missing; sequencing was by immunoSEQ multiplex PCR. The sample has about 27,000 clones, roughly 88% seen once. Relapse after autologous stem cell transplantation occurred in every patient, and brentuximab vedotin exposure varied. Magnetic negative selection was used to purify CD8+ T cells from thawed PBMCs. Points on this clone: The antigen remains unidentified.

The CDR3 covers 17 residues. The V gene's germline CDR1 is MNHEY and CDR2 SMNVEV (reference sequence). The ends lost 2 bases at V and 4 bases at J; junction bases unmatched: 10. The sequence came from a human donor with classical Hodgkin lymphoma. Source: CD8+ T cells from blood, taken at baseline. The V and J genes are TRBV27 and TRBJ2-5, with 10 bases that match TRBD2. CDR3 sequence (DNA): TGTGCCAGCAGTTTAACTCCGGGACTAGCGAGGCGAGAGACCCAGTACTTC. This sequence encodes CASSLTPGLARRETQYF.